This T cell receptor beta chain is from a study of metastatic and nonmetastatic thyroid tumors (dated by TCRdb to the early 2020s). For the study in its entirety: Repertoires were compared across peripheral blood and tumor or nodule tissue samples from malignant and benign thyroid patients.

This clone was seen many times. Its antigen is currently not known. No much larger clonotype is one base removed from it; base qualities were not supplied. The protocol used for the library was PCR. Sequenced using an Illumina HiSeq 4000. High-throughput sequencing was used to profile the TCR beta-chain CDR3 region of each patient. The paper's data handling went like this. CDR3 differences across clinicopathological groups were used to build a classifier for discriminating distant-metastatic papillary thyroid cancer patients. The Shannon index was used to assess repertoire diversity, and the Morisita-Horn index was used to assess tumor-blood repertoire similarity. TCRdb reran the public reads through fastp at Q25 and MiXCR, keeping productive beta chains. None of the V and J calls come from the authors' own analysis; TCRdb made them. This sample is represented by some 34,000 clones; less than 25% of them were singletons. Jointly, the top ten make up roughly a sixth of the sample.

Reading from cysteine to phenylalanine, the CDR3 counts 15 amino acids. Left in the record is the CDR3 DNA by itself, 45 bases read in frame from the first base. CDR1 SEHNR and CDR2 FQNEAQ were looked up in the germline V gene (reference sequence). Trimming removed 2 bases from V and 7 bases from J; the gene matches leave 8 bases unexplained. None of the patients had been given any treatment before thyroid surgery. Patient clinical samples collected from about 2012 to 2018 were retrospectively analysed using T-cell receptor beta sequencing. On the study overall, not on this receptor specifically: In both blood and tumor samples, TCR beta diversity was reported to be significantly higher in malignant tumors than in benign nodules.

The clonotype was recovered from a female donor with papillary thyroid cancer or a benign thyroid nodule (not recorded which). Some clones in this sample may be carry-over from other donors' samples. Here the chain combines TRBV7-9 and TRBJ2-1; the central 7 bases match TRBD2. Source material: blood. The CDR3 reads as follows: CASSLRPVGGNEQFF. The nucleotides read TGTGCCAGCAGCTTAAGACCGGTCGGGGGGAATGAGCAGTTCTTC.